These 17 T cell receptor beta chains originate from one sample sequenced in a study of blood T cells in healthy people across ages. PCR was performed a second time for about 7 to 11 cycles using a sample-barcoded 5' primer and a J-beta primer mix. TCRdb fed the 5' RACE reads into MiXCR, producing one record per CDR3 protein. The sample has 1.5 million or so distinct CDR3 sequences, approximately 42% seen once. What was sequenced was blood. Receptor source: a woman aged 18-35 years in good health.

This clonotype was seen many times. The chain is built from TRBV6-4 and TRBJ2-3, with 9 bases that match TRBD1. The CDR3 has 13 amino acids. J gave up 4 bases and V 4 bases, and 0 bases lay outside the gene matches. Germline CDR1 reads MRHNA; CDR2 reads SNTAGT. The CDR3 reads CASSGQGADTQYF. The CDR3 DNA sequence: TGTGCCAGCAGTGGACAGGGGGCAGATACGCAGTATTTT.

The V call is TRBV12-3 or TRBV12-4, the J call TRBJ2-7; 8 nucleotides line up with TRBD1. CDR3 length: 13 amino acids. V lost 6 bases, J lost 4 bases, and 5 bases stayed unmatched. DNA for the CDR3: TGTGCCAGCAGAGGACAGGGCAAATACGAGCAGTACTTC. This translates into CASRGQGKYEQYF.

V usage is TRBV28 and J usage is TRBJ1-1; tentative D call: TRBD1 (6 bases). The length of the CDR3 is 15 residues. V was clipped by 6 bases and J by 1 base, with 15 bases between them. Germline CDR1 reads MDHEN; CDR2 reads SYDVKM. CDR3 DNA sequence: TGTGCCAGCAGACCCCCAGGGGTCTCGAACACTGAAGCTTTCTTT. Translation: CASRPPGVSNTEAFF.

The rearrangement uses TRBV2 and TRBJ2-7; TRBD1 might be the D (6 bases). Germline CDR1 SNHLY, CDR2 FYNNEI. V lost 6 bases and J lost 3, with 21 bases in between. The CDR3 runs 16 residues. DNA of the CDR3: TGTGCCAGCAGGACCGGACAGACAACAATTGACTACGAGCAGTACTTC. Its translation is CASRTGQTTIDYEQYF.

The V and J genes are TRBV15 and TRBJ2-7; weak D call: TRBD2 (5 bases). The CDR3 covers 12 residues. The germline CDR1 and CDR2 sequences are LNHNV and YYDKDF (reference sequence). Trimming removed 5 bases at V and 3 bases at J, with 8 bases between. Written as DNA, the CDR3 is TGTGCCACCAGCGAGGACTTCTACGAGCAGTACTTC. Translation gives CATSEDFYEQYF.

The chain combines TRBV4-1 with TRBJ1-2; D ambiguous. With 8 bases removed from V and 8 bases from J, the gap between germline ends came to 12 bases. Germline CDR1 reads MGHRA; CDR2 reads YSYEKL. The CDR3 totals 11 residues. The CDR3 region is CASFGSRGYTF. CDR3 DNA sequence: TGCGCCAGCTTCGGCAGCCGAGGCTACACCTTC.

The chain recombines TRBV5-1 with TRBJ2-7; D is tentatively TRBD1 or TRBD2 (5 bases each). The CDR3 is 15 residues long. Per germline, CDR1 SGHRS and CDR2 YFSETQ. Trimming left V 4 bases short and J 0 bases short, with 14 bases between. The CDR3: CASSVIPGPSYEQYF. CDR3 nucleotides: TGCGCCAGCAGCGTCATACCGGGACCCTCCTACGAGCAGTACTTC.

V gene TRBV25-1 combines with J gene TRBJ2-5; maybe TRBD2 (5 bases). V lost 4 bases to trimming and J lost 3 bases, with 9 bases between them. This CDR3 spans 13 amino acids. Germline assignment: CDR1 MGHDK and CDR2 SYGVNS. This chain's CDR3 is CASSAVGEETQYF. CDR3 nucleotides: TGTGCCAGCAGTGCCGTGGGAGAAGAGACCCAGTACTTC.

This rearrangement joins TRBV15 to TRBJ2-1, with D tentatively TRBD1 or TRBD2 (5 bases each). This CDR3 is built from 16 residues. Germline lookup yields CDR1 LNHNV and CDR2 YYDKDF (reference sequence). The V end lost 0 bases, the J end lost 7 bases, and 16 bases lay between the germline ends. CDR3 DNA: TGTGCCACCAGCAGAGATGGTGGGACGGCGGGTAATGAGCAGTTCTTC. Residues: CATSRDGGTAGNEQFF.

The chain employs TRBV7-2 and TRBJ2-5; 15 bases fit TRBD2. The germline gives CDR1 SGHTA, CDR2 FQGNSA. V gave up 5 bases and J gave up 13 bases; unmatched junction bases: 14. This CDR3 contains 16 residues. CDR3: CASSRRTGTSGGYPYF. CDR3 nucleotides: TGTGCCAGCAGCCGTCGGACCGGGACTAGCGGGGGGTACCCGTACTTC.

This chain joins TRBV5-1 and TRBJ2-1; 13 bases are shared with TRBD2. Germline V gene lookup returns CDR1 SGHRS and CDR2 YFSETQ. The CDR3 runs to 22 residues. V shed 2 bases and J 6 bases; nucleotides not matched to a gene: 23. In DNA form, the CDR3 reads TGCGCCAGCAGCTTCCGCACTATCCTTGCCGGGACTAGCGGGATATGGGGCAATGAGCAGTTCTTC. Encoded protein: CASSFRTILAGTSGIWGNEQFF. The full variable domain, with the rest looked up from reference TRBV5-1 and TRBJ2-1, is KAGVTQTPRYLIKTRGQQVTLSCSPISGHRSVSWYQQTPGQGLQFLFEYFSETQRNKGNFPGRFSGRQFSNSRSEMNVSTLELGDSALYLCASSFRTILAGTSGIWGNEQFFGPGTRLTVL.

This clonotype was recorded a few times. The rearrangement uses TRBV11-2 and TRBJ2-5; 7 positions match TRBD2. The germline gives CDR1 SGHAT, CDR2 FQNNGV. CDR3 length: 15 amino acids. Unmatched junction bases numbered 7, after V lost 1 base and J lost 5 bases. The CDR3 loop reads CASSLGTRSEETQYF. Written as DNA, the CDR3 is TGTGCCAGCAGCTTAGGGACTAGGTCTGAGGAGACCCAGTACTTC.

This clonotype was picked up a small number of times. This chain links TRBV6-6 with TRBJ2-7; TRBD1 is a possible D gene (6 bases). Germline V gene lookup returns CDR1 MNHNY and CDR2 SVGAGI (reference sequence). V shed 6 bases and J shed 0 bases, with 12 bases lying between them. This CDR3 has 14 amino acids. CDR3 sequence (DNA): TGTGCCAGCAGCCGGACAGACAACTCCTACGAGCAGTACTTC. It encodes CASSRTDNSYEQYF.

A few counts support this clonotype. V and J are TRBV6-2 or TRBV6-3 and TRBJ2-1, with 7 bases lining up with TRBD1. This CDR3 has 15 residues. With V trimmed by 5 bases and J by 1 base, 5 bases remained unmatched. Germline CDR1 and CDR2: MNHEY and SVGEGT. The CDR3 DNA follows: TGTGCCAGCAGTCCGACAGGGAAGTCCTACAATGAGCAGTTCTTC. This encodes CASSPTGKSYNEQFF.

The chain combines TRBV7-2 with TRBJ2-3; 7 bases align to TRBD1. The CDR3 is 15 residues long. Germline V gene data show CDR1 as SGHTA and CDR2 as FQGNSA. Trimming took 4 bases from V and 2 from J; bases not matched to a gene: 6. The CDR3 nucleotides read TGTGCCAGCAGCTCCCAGACAGGGTACACAGATACGCAGTATTTT. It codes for CASSSQTGYTDTQYF. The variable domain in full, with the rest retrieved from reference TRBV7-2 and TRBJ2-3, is GAGVSQSPSNKVTEKGKDVELRCDPISGHTALYWYRQSLGQGLEFLIYFQGNSAPDKSGLPSDRFSAERTGGSVSTLTIQRTQQEDSAVYLCASSSQTGYTDTQYFGPGTRLTVL.

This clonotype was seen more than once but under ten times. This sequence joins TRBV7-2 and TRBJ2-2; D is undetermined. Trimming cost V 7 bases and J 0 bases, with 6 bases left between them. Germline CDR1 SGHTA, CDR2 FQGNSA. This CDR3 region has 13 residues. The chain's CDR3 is CASTRTNTGELFF. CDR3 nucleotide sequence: TGTGCCAGCACCAGGACGAACACCGGGGAGCTGTTTTTT.

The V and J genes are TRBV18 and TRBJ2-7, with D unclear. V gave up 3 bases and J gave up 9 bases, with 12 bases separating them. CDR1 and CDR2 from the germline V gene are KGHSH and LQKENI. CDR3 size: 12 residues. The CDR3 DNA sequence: TGTGCCAGCTCACCGGACGCTCCCGGGCAGTACTTC. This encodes CASSPDAPGQYF. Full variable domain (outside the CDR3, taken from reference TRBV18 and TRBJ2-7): NAGVMQNPRHLVRRRGQEARLRCSPMKGHSHVYWYRQLPEEGLKFMVYLQKENIIDESGMPKERFSAEFPKEGPSILRIQQVVRGDSAAYFCASSPDAPGQYFGPGTRLTVT.